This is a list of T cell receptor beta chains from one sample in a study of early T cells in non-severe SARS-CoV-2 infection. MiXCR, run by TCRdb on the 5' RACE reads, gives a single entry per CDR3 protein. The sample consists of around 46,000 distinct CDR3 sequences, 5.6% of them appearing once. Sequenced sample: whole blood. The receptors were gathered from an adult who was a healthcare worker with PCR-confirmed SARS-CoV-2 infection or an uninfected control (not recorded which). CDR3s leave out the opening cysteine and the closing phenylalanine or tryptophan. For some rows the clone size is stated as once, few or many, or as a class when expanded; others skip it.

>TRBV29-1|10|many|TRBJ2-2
SVVGSTGELF
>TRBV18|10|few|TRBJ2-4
AGGESETIQY
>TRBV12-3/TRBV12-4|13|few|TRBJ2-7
ASSLVAGQGYEQY
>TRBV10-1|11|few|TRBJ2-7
ASTVPGTGEQY
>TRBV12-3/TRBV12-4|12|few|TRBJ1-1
ASSPRTGNTEAF
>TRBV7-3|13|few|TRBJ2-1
ASSPDGSAYNEQF
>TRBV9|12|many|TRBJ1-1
ASSLNGGGTEAF
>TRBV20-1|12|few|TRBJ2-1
SAASSGRAKEQF
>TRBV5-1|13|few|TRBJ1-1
ASSLDTGLNTEAF
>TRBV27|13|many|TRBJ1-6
ASSLRQGNNSPLH
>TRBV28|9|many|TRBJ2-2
ASTYGGELF
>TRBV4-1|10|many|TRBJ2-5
AGTHSQETQY
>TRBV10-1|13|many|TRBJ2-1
ASSEAGQGINEQF
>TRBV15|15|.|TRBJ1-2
ATSRDGRRGTGDGYT
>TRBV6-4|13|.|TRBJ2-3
ASSDSKAPTDTQY
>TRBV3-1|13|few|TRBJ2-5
ASSQHRGRRETQY
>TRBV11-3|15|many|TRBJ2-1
ASSFSGLTLPYNEQF
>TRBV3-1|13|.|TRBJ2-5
ASSRGIRGQETQY
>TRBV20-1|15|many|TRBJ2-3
SAPPPGLAGPEHTQY
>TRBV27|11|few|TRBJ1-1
ASSLQGDGKAF
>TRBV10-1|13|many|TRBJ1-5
ASSEKLGGEQPQH
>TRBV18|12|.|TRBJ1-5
ASSTNRVGPPQH
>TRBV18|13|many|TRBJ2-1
ASLVSGGPNNEQF
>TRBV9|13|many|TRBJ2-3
ASSVGGRDGDTQY
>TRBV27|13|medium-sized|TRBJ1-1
ASSLSGQGSAEAF
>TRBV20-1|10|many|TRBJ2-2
SGQVDTGELF
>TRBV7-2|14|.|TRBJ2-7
ASSLGQFRGPYEQY
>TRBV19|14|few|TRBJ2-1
ASSTDYAGDYNEQF
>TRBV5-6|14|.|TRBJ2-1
ASSSDGGEIYNEQF
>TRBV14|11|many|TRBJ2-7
ARTGEGSPEQY
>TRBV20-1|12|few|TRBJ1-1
SATQGQLRAEAF
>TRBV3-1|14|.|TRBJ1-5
ASSQEGQGSNQPQH